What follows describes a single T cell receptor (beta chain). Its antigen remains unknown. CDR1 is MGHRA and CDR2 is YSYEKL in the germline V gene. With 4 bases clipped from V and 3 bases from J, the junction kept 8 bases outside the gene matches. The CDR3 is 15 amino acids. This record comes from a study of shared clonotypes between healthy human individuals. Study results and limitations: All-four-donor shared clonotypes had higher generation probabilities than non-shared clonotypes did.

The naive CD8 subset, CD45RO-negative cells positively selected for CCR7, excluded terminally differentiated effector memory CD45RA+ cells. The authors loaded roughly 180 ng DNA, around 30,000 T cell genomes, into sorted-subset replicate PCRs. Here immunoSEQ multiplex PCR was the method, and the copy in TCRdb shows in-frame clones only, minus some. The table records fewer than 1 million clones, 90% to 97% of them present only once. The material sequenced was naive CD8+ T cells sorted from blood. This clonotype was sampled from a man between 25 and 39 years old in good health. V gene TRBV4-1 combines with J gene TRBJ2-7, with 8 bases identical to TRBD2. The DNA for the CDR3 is TGCGCCAGCAGCCCCGTCGGGACTAGGAGCTACGAGCAGTACTTC. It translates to CASSPVGTRSYEQYF.